The 15 T cell receptor beta chains below all came from one sample that was sequenced in a study of PD-1 blockade in classical Hodgkin lymphoma. TCRdb's copy holds only in-frame clones and misses some; the assay was immunoSEQ multiplex PCR. The sample has approximately 98,000 clones, roughly nine tenths seen once. Each patient's relapse followed autologous stem cell transplantation, and brentuximab vedotin exposure varied. The sequenced sample was peripheral blood mononuclear cells (PBMCs), obtained before the second cycle of nivolumab. Receptors were obtained from a human donor with classical Hodgkin lymphoma.

The CDR3 sequence is CASSLTPGLAVTGELFF. CDR3 nucleotide sequence: TGTGCCAGCAGCTTAACTCCGGGACTCGCAGTGACCGGGGAGCTGTTTTTT. This sequence joins TRBV7-6 and TRBJ2-2, with D possibly matching TRBD2 (6 bases). Trimming removed 2 bases at V and 5 bases at J, with 18 bases between. There are 17 residues in the CDR3. CDR1 SGHVS and CDR2 FNYEAQ come from the germline V gene.

This clone is a singleton in its sample. V is TRBV6-1 and J is TRBJ1-2; 7 bases are shared with TRBD1. V shed 5 bases and J 6 bases; nucleotides not matched to a gene: 6. The CDR3 contains 13 residues. The germline CDR1 and CDR2 sequences are MNHNS and SASEGT. The CDR3 loop reads CASSTGAVDGYTF. CDR3 nucleotide sequence: TGTGCCAGCAGTACAGGGGCAGTGGATGGCTACACCTTC.

The V call is TRBV29-1, the J call TRBJ1-2, with unresolved D. Trimming took 0 bases from V and 0 from J, leaving 14 bases between them. The germline gives CDR1 SQVTM, CDR2 ANQGSEA. The CDR3 spans 16 residues. CDR3 sequence reads: CSVEDLGTRSNYGYTF. The CDR3 nucleotides read TGCAGCGTTGAAGATCTTGGCACCCGATCTAACTATGGCTACACCTTC. Complete variable domain (other parts from reference TRBV29-1 and TRBJ1-2): SAVISQKPSRDICQRGTSLTIQCQVDSQVTMMFWYRQQPGQSLTLIATANQGSEATYESGFVIDKFPISRPNLTFSTLTVSNMSPEDSSIYLCSVEDLGTRSNYGYTFGSGTRLTVV.

This clone has a handful of counts. The chain joins TRBV7-2 to TRBJ1-5; D not resolved. Germline CDR1 is SGHTA and CDR2 is FQGNSA. With 1 base removed from V and 1 base from J, the gap between germline ends came to 8 bases. This CDR3 contains 15 residues. CDR3 loop: CASSLVRDSNQPQHF. Here the CDR3 DNA reads TGTGCCAGCAGCTTAGTGCGAGACAGCAATCAGCCCCAGCATTTT.

This chain connects TRBV6-5 to TRBJ2-7, with D unclear. V lost 5 bases and J 3 bases, leaving 8 bases between the germline ends. Germline V gene data show CDR1 as MNHEY and CDR2 as SVGAGI. This CDR3 contains 12 residues. CDR3 sequence: CASSDGFYEQYF. The CDR3 DNA sequence: TGTGCCAGCAGTGACGGATTCTACGAGCAGTACTTC.

The V call is TRBV6-1, the J call TRBJ2-5, with D perhaps TRBD1 (7 bases). The assigned J gene may be wrong: the sequence end matches TRBJ2-7 better. Germline CDR1 reads MNHNS; CDR2 reads SASEGT. This CDR3 is 16 amino acids long. The DNA for the CDR3 is TGTGCCAGCAGTGATTATTTCACCCAGGGGGGTTACGAGCAGTACTTC. It specifies CASSDYFTQGGYEQYF.

The V call is TRBV7-2, the J call TRBJ2-1; 11 bases match TRBD2. Germline values: CDR1 SGHTA, CDR2 FQGNSA. The CDR3 covers 15 residues. V was pared by 5 bases and J by 4 bases, with 4 bases of the junction left unmatched. The CDR3 DNA follows: TGTGCCAGCAGCATGGGGACTAGCGGTTACAATGAGCAGTTCTTC. This codes for CASSMGTSGYNEQFF.

This chain links TRBV2 with TRBJ2-7; the D gene is possibly TRBD1 (6 bases). Trimming removed 10 bases from V and 6 bases from J, with 16 bases in between. Germline V gives CDR1 SNHLY, CDR2 FYNNEI. The CDR3 has 12 amino acids. CDR3 DNA sequence: TGTGCCACCAACAGGGCGGGCTTCGAGCAGTACTTC. Translation: CATNRAGFEQYF.

The chain carries TRBV6-5 and TRBJ1-2, with a weak D call TRBD1 (6 bases). In germline, CDR1 is MNHEY, CDR2 SVGAGI. CDR3 length: 13 amino acids. Trimming took off 4 bases at V and 4 bases at J, with 10 bases between the two ends. The CDR3 sequence is CASSFGQFYGYTF. CDR3 DNA sequence: TGTGCCAGCAGTTTCGGACAGTTCTATGGCTACACCTTC.

CDR3 loop: CASSRAGSTEAFF. The CDR3, as DNA: TGTGCCAGCAGTCGGGCTGGGAGCACTGAAGCTTTCTTT. The chain links TRBV27 to TRBJ1-1; the D is unclear. Trimming took 5 bases from V and 4 from J, leaving 11 bases between them. Germline V gene lookup returns CDR1 MNHEY and CDR2 SMNVEV (reference sequence). The CDR3 is made up of 13 amino acids.

This chain uses TRBV5-4 with TRBJ2-5; unclear D gene. The ends were cut back, 9 bases at V and 1 base at J, with 10 bases in the middle. The V gene's germline CDR1 is SGHNT and CDR2 YYREEE (reference sequence). The CDR3 is made up of 12 amino acids. Here the CDR3 DNA reads TGTGCCACCTCGAGGACCCAAGAGACCCAGTACTTC. Protein product: CATSRTQETQYF.

The V call is TRBV28, the J call TRBJ2-7; 11 bases align to TRBD1. V was clipped by 5 bases and J by 2 bases; unmatched bases: 5. This CDR3 contains 15 residues. Germline values: CDR1 MDHEN, CDR2 SYDVKM. The CDR3 DNA reads TGTGCCAGCAGTCAACCGGGACAGGGGGCCTACGAGCAGTACTTC. Translation gives CASSQPGQGAYEQYF.

V and J are TRBV9 and TRBJ1-4; D remains unclear. This CDR3 region has 13 residues. Trimming left V 0 bases short and J 11 bases short, with 11 bases between. CDR1 is SGDLS, CDR2 YYNGEE, per germline. Written as DNA, the CDR3 is TGTGCCAGCAGCGTAGTTGACGACGGGAAACTGTTTTTT. As protein: CASSVVDDGKLFF. Full variable domain (outside the CDR3, taken from reference TRBV9 and TRBJ1-4): DSGVTQTPKHLITATGQRVTLRCSPRSGDLSVYWYQQSLDQGLQFLIQYYNGEERAKGNILERFSAQQFPDLHSELNLSSLELGDSALYFCASSVVDDGKLFFGSGTQLSVL.

The chain joins TRBV2 to TRBJ1-5; D ambiguous. V lost 1 base and J 2 bases, leaving 9 bases between the germline ends. This CDR3 spans 15 amino acids. Germline loops: CDR1 SNHLY, CDR2 FYNNEI. The CDR3 DNA is TGTGCCAGCAGTGAAGGACTTCGGGGCAATCAGCCCCAGCATTTT. Protein sequence: CASSEGLRGNQPQHF. Drawing the rest from reference TRBV2 and TRBJ1-5, the complete variable domain is EPEVTQTPSHQVTQMGQEVILRCVPISNHLYFYWYRQILGQKVEFLVSFYNNEISEKSEIFDDQFSVERPDGSNFTLKIRSTKLEDSAMYFCASSEGLRGNQPQHFGDGTRLSIL.

V is TRBV4-1 and J is TRBJ1-4, with D hard to call. Germline V gene lookup returns CDR1 MGHRA and CDR2 YSYEKL. CDR3 length: 14 amino acids. Between the trimmed V and J ends, which lost 2 bases and 8 bases, there was a span of 12 bases. The CDR3 DNA reads TGCGCCAGCAGCCAAATCGGGGAGCAAGAAAAACTGTTTTTT. This gives the protein CASSQIGEQEKLFF.